This record concerns one TCR beta chain sequence. This CDR3 contains 14 residues. Trimming removed 1 base at V and 5 bases at J, with 11 bases between. The germline V gene encodes CDR1 SNHLY and CDR2 FYNNEI. The sample is drawn from a study of blood T cell repertoires in COVID-19. Libraries were prepared by immunoSEQ multiplex PCR; TCRdb keeps only in-frame clonotypes and omits some of them. Here the sample spans about 170,000 clones, approximately 84% being singletons. Source material: peripheral blood. The clonotype originates from a woman aged 80 or over with COVID-19, enrolled during active disease. This chain links TRBV2 with TRBJ2-5; the D gene is possibly TRBD2 (6 bases). The CDR3 DNA reads as TGTGCCAGCAGTGAAGGGGTCGGAGGGGAGACCCAGTACTTC. Amino acids: CASSEGVGGETQYF.